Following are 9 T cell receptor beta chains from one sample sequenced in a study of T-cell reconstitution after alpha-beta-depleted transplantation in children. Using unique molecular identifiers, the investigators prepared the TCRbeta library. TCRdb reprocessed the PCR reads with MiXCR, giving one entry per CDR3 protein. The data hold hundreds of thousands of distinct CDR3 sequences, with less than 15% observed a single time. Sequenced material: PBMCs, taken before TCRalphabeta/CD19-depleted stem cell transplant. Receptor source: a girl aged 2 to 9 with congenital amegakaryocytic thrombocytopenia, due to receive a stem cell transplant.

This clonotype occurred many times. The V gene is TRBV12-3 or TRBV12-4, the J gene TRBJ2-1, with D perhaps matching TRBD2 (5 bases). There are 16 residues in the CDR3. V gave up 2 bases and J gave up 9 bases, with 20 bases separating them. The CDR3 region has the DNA TGTGCCAGCAGTTTATGGGCTAGCTCTCTTGTCGGTGAGCAGTTCTTC. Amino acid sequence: CASSLWASSLVGEQFF.

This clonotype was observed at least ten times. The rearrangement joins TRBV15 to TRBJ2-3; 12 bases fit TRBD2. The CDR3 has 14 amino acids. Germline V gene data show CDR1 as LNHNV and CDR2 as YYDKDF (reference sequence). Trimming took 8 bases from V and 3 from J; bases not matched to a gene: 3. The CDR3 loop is CATGTSGRTDTQYF. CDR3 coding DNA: TGTGCCACCGGTACTAGCGGGAGGACAGATACGCAGTATTTT. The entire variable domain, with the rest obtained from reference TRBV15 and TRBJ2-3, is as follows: DAMVIQNPRYQVTQFGKPVTLSCSQTLNHNVMYWYQQKSSQAPKLLFHYYDKDFNNEADTPDNFQSRRPNTSFCFLDIRSPGLGDTAMYLCATGTSGRTDTQYFGPGTRLTVL.

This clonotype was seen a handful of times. CDR3 in amino acids: CASSLESGGVGNEQFF. DNA of the CDR3: TGCGCCAGCAGCTTGGAATCAGGGGGCGTAGGTAATGAGCAGTTCTTC. This sequence joins TRBV5-1 and TRBJ2-1; 8 nucleotides line up with TRBD1. V lost 0 bases and J lost 7; bases outside the gene matches: 9. CDR3 size: 16 residues. Looked up from germline, CDR1 is SGHRS and CDR2 is YFSETQ. Based on the CDR3 plus reference TRBV5-1 and TRBJ2-1, the full variable domain is KAGVTQTPRYLIKTRGQQVTLSCSPISGHRSVSWYQQTPGQGLQFLFEYFSETQRNKGNFPGRFSGRQFSNSRSEMNVSTLELGDSALYLCASSLESGGVGNEQFFGPGTRLTVL.

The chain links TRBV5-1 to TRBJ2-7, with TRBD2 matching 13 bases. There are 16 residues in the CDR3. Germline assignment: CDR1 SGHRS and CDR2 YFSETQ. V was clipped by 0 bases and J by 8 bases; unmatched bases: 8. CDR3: CASSLVFGGLAGQQYF. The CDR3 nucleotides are TGCGCCAGCAGCTTGGTTTTTGGGGGACTAGCGGGACAGCAGTACTTC.

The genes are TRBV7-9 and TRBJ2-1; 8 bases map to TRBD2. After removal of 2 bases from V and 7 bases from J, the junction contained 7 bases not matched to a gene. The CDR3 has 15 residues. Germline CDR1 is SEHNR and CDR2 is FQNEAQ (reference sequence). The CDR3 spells CASSLLGRASNEQFF. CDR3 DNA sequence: TGTGCCAGCAGCTTACTCGGGAGGGCTTCAAATGAGCAGTTCTTC.

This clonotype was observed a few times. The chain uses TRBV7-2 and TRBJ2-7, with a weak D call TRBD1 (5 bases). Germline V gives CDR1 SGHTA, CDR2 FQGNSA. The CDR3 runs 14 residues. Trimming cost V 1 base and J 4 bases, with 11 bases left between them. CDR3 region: CASSLDPGWYEQYF. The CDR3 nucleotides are TGTGCCAGCAGCTTAGACCCAGGGTGGTACGAGCAGTACTTC. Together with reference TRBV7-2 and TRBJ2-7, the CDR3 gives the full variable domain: GAGVSQSPSNKVTEKGKDVELRCDPISGHTALYWYRQSLGQGLEFLIYFQGNSAPDKSGLPSDRFSAERTGGSVSTLTIQRTQQEDSAVYLCASSLDPGWYEQYFGPGTRLTVT.

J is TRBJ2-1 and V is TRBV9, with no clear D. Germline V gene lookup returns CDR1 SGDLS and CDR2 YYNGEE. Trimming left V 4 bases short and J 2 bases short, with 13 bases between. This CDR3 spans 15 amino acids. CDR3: CASSPSGVPYNEQFF. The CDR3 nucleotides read TGTGCCAGCAGCCCATCTGGAGTCCCCTACAATGAGCAGTTCTTC.

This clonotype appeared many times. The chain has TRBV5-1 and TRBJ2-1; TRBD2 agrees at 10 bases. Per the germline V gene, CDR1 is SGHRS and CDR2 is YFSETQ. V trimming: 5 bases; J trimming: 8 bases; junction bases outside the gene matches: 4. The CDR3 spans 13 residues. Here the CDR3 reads CASRLAGTDEQFF. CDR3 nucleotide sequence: TGCGCCAGCAGACTAGCGGGGACCGATGAGCAGTTCTTC.

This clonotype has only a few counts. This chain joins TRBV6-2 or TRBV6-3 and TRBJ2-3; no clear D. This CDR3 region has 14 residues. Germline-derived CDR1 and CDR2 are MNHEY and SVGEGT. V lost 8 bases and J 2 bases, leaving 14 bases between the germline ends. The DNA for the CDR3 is TGTGCCAGCGGGTTAGCAGATTTCACAGATACGCAGTATTTT. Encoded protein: CASGLADFTDTQYF.